These 5 T cell receptor beta chains came from one sample sequenced in a study of T cell changes during pregnancy in multiple sclerosis. Only in-frame clones appear in the TCRdb table, and some are missing; sequencing was by immunoSEQ multiplex PCR. The data contain under 80,000 clones, under 95% of them singletons. The sequences come from CD4+ T cells from peripheral blood mononuclear cells, collected in the second trimester of pregnancy. The receptors here all came from a female donor with multiple sclerosis, enrolled in a pregnancy study.

The gene calls are TRBV4-3 and TRBJ2-1; 13 bases fit TRBD2. The ends lost 0 bases at V and 0 bases at J; junction bases unmatched: 2. Germline CDR1 and CDR2: LGHNA and YSLEER. The CDR3 runs 18 residues. CDR3 in DNA: TGCGCCAGCAGCCAAGAACTAGCGGGGGGGAGCTCCTACAATGAGCAGTTCTTC. It translates to CASSQELAGGSSYNEQFF.

This chain joins TRBV27 and TRBJ1-5, with 7 positions matching TRBD1. Germline V gene sequence: CDR1 MNHEY, CDR2 SMNVEV (reference sequence). This CDR3 has 16 amino acids. The V gene end was trimmed by 4 bases and the J gene end by 4 bases; junction bases not matched to a gene: 10. DNA of the CDR3: TGTGCCAGCAGTTCGAGACGGACAGGACCGAATCAGCCCCAGCATTTT. As protein: CASSSRRTGPNQPQHF.

CDR3 nucleotides: TGCGCCAGCAGCCAACCTTCCCGAATCAGGGGGAACTCTGGAAACACCATATATTTT. Protein: CASSQPSRIRGNSGNTIYF. The chain recombines TRBV4-1 with TRBJ1-3; 7 bases are a match to TRBD1. The CDR3 extends over 19 amino acids. Germline V lookup: CDR1 MGHRA, CDR2 YSYEKL. V shed 2 bases, J shed 0 bases, and the junction held 13 bases outside the gene matches.

The chain combines TRBV5-1 with TRBJ2-1; D is perhaps TRBD2 (6 bases). V lost 1 base, J lost 8 bases, and 19 bases lay in between. There are 16 residues in the CDR3. Per the germline V gene, CDR1 is SGHRS and CDR2 is YFSETQ. This CDR3 is CASSLWGDLPGDEQFF. Here the CDR3 DNA reads TGCGCCAGCAGCTTGTGGGGGGACCTACCTGGGGATGAGCAGTTCTTC.

The genes are TRBV10-3 and TRBJ2-2; TRBD2 aligns across 14 bases. The CDR3 spans 17 residues. V lost 6 bases and J lost 5; bases outside the gene matches: 8. Germline V gene data show CDR1 as ENHRY and CDR2 as SYGVKD. CDR3: CAISQTSGRVRTGELFF. In nucleotides, the CDR3 is TGTGCCATCAGCCAGACTAGCGGGAGGGTTCGGACCGGGGAGCTGTTTTTT.